The rows below give T cell receptor beta chains drawn from one sample of a study of blood T cell repertoires in COVID-19. Some clones are missing from TCRdb's copy, which holds only in-frame ones; the method was immunoSEQ multiplex PCR. The table has tens of thousands of clones, approximately 89% seen once. Sequencing was performed on peripheral blood. Source of these receptors: a man in his 70s with active or convalescent COVID-19. Each CDR3 is given with its conserved first and last residue. A D gene is named only where the DNA matches it firmly. Clone size appears in some rows only: once, few, many, or a class for an expanded clone.

v_call: TRBV9; j_call: TRBJ1-6; clone_size: -; d_call: TRBD1; cdr3_aa: CASSETGSDSPLHF
v_call: TRBV6-6; j_call: TRBJ1-1; clone_size: once; d_call: -; cdr3_aa: CASRLRETEAFF
v_call: TRBV2; j_call: TRBJ1-1; clone_size: -; d_call: -; cdr3_aa: CASTGENTEAFF
v_call: TRBV28; j_call: TRBJ1-1; clone_size: -; d_call: TRBD1; cdr3_aa: CASSRGKTGLSEAFF
v_call: TRBV28; j_call: TRBJ1-1; clone_size: -; d_call: -; cdr3_aa: CASSPITVNVEAFF
v_call: TRBV4-3; j_call: TRBJ1-1; clone_size: once; d_call: -; cdr3_aa: CASSQGPLMNTEAFF
v_call: TRBV19; j_call: TRBJ1-2; clone_size: -; d_call: -; cdr3_aa: CASSPQDNYGYTF
v_call: TRBV14; j_call: TRBJ2-1; clone_size: once; d_call: TRBD1; cdr3_aa: CASSRRTGGSNNEQFF
v_call: TRBV28; j_call: TRBJ1-5; clone_size: -; d_call: -; cdr3_aa: CASSLLNQGWGNQPQHF
v_call: TRBV7-2; j_call: TRBJ2-7; clone_size: -; d_call: TRBD2; cdr3_aa: CASGRGTSGGAYEQYF
v_call: TRBV9; j_call: TRBJ2-3; clone_size: -; d_call: -; cdr3_aa: CASSVGATSTDTQYF
v_call: TRBV2; j_call: TRBJ1-1; clone_size: -; d_call: -; cdr3_aa: CASNRQPEEAFF
v_call: TRBV5-4; j_call: TRBJ1-2; clone_size: -; d_call: -; cdr3_aa: CASSPRVSYGYTF
v_call: TRBV7-2; j_call: TRBJ2-7; clone_size: -; d_call: -; cdr3_aa: CASSFRGAPEQYF
v_call: TRBV18; j_call: TRBJ1-1; clone_size: -; d_call: -; cdr3_aa: CASSPKPRGNTEAFF
v_call: TRBV4-2; j_call: TRBJ2-7; clone_size: -; d_call: TRBD2; cdr3_aa: CASSQEGGGGAPYEQYF
v_call: TRBV9; j_call: TRBJ2-1; clone_size: -; d_call: TRBD1; cdr3_aa: CASSGRTGGSNEQFF
v_call: TRBV18; j_call: TRBJ2-3; clone_size: once; d_call: TRBD2; cdr3_aa: CASSRGLAGEDTQYF
v_call: TRBV10-3; j_call: TRBJ2-1; clone_size: -; d_call: TRBD2; cdr3_aa: CAISGESGGHADEQFF
v_call: TRBV5-1; j_call: TRBJ2-3; clone_size: -; d_call: -; cdr3_aa: CASSFTWLQGSTDTQYF
v_call: TRBV3-1/TRBV3-2; j_call: TRBJ2-7; clone_size: -; d_call: TRBD2; cdr3_aa: CASSPSDSGVYEQYF
v_call: TRBV10-3; j_call: TRBJ2-7; clone_size: -; d_call: TRBD1; cdr3_aa: CAISDYTGGGHEQYF
v_call: TRBV10-3; j_call: TRBJ1-6; clone_size: -; d_call: TRBD1; cdr3_aa: CAIRGQNNSPLHF
v_call: TRBV24-1; j_call: TRBJ1-1; clone_size: -; d_call: -; cdr3_aa: CATSDLTGSEAFF
v_call: TRBV19; j_call: TRBJ1-3; clone_size: -; d_call: -; cdr3_aa: CASSIDHSGNTIYF
v_call: TRBV5-6; j_call: TRBJ1-1; clone_size: -; d_call: -; cdr3_aa: CASSLATKVRAFF
v_call: TRBV2; j_call: TRBJ1-2; clone_size: -; d_call: -; cdr3_aa: CASNRDIQLYGYTF
v_call: TRBV24-1; j_call: TRBJ2-6; clone_size: once; d_call: -; cdr3_aa: CATSGIRAGANVLTF
v_call: TRBV19; j_call: TRBJ1-5; clone_size: few; d_call: -; cdr3_aa: CASSTRAASNQPQHF
v_call: TRBV18; j_call: TRBJ2-7; clone_size: -; d_call: TRBD1; cdr3_aa: CASSPKQGDYEQYF
v_call: TRBV2; j_call: TRBJ2-3; clone_size: -; d_call: TRBD2; cdr3_aa: CASGTSGRGTDTQYF
v_call: TRBV24-1; j_call: TRBJ2-1; clone_size: once; d_call: TRBD1; cdr3_aa: CATSRQGGYNEQFF
v_call: TRBV27; j_call: TRBJ2-7; clone_size: few; d_call: TRBD1; cdr3_aa: CASSFLTGSYEQYF
v_call: TRBV7-2; j_call: TRBJ2-3; clone_size: -; d_call: -; cdr3_aa: CASNLRGPTDTQYF
v_call: TRBV24-1; j_call: TRBJ2-7; clone_size: -; d_call: TRBD1; cdr3_aa: CATSPDRGYEQYF
v_call: TRBV4-1; j_call: TRBJ1-3; clone_size: -; d_call: -; cdr3_aa: CASSQVGEGGDTIYF
v_call: TRBV5-4; j_call: TRBJ1-1; clone_size: -; d_call: TRBD1; cdr3_aa: CASSLDRGVTEAFF
v_call: TRBV24-1; j_call: TRBJ1-5; clone_size: -; d_call: -; cdr3_aa: CATSGDSNQPQHF
v_call: TRBV19; j_call: TRBJ1-6; clone_size: -; d_call: -; cdr3_aa: CASSHRVESPLHF
v_call: TRBV6-5; j_call: TRBJ2-3; clone_size: -; d_call: -; cdr3_aa: CASSYGDFTDTQYF
v_call: TRBV15; j_call: TRBJ2-7; clone_size: -; d_call: -; cdr3_aa: CATSRANGYSYEQYF
v_call: TRBV6-5; j_call: TRBJ2-6; clone_size: -; d_call: TRBD1; cdr3_aa: CASSLRQGTGANVLTF
v_call: TRBV6-5; j_call: TRBJ1-5; clone_size: once; d_call: -; cdr3_aa: CASSPRGVVLQPQHF
v_call: TRBV7-8; j_call: TRBJ1-2; clone_size: once; d_call: TRBD1; cdr3_aa: CASSPAWDRVKANYGYTF
v_call: TRBV19; j_call: TRBJ1-2; clone_size: few; d_call: TRBD1; cdr3_aa: CASSAGGGYGYTF
v_call: TRBV5-6; j_call: TRBJ2-3; clone_size: -; d_call: TRBD2; cdr3_aa: CASSSGLAGADTQYF
v_call: TRBV5-1; j_call: TRBJ1-2; clone_size: once; d_call: TRBD1; cdr3_aa: CASSPMTGGYGYTF
v_call: TRBV5-4; j_call: TRBJ2-5; clone_size: -; d_call: TRBD2; cdr3_aa: CASSLGLRGEGETQYF
v_call: TRBV5-1; j_call: TRBJ2-1; clone_size: -; d_call: TRBD1; cdr3_aa: CASSLSGTGVNEQFF